The entry below gives a single T cell receptor (beta chain) sequence along with its context. This specimen comes from a study of blood T cell repertoires in COVID-19. This table comes from immunoSEQ multiplex PCR, and its TCRdb copy is limited to in-frame clones, with some not included. The sample includes a few hundred thousand clones, around nine tenths of them seen just once. This clonotype originated in a woman aged 55 to 70 with acute or convalescent COVID-19. Sequencing was performed on peripheral blood.

CDR3 sequence reads: CASSRIGLAARWEQFF. The CDR3 nucleotides read TGCGCCAGCAGCCGAATAGGGCTAGCGGCCCGTTGGGAGCAGTTCTTC. V usage is TRBV4-1 and J usage is TRBJ2-1, with 7 positions matching TRBD2. Trimming cost V 4 bases and J 10 bases; bases outside gene matches: 16. Germline V gives CDR1 MGHRA, CDR2 YSYEKL. CDR3 length: 16 amino acids.